This TCR beta chain is from a study of regulatory T cells in long-lasting Graves disease. For the study at large: A definition of persistent Graves' disease required over 5 years of antithyroid drugs plus positive TSH receptor antibodies.

Time point: persistent/refractory GD, antithyroid drugs over 5 years with positive TRAb. PBMCs provided the RNA from which the TCR library was made. Trimming cost V 6 bases and J 1 base; bases outside gene matches: 4. CDR3 length: 14 residues. Per the germline V gene, CDR1 is ENHRY and CDR2 is SYGVKD. This clonotype was detected only a few times. Libraries of TCR beta came from iRepertoire HTBI primers plus Arm-PCR of CDR3 regions. TCRdb analysed the multiplex PCR reads with MiXCR anew, one entry per CDR3 protein. In the table there are 650,000 to 700,000 distinct CDR3 sequences, 30% of which are singletons.

The sample in question was peripheral blood mononuclear cells (PBMCs), obtained when the disease was refractory, from a patient treated with antithyroid drugs. The origin of this receptor is a female donor with Graves disease. The rearrangement links TRBV10-3 to TRBJ1-1; 8 bases agree with TRBD1. Here the CDR3 reads CAIRQGVWNTEAFF. The CDR3 bases are TGTGCCATCAGACAGGGGGTATGGAACACTGAAGCTTTCTTT.